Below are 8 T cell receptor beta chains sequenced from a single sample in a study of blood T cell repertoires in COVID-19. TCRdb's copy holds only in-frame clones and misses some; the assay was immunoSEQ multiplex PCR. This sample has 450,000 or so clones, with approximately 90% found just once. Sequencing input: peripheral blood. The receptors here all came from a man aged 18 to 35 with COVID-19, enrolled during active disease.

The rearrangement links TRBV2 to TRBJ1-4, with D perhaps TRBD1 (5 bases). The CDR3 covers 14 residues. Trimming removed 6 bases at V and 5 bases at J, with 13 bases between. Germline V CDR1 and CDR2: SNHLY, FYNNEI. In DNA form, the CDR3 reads TGTGCCAGCAGCAGACAAGGACAAAATGAAAAACTGTTTTTT. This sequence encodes CASSRQGQNEKLFF.

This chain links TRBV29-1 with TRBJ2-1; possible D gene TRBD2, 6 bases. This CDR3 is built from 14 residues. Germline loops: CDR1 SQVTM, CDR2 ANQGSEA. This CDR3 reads CSASTRGAYNEQFF. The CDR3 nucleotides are TGCAGTGCGTCGACTAGAGGGGCCTACAATGAGCAGTTCTTC.

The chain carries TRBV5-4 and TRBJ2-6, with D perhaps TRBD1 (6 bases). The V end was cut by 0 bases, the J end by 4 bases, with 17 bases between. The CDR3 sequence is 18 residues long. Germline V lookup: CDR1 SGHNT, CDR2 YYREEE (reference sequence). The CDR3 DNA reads TGTGCCAGCAGCTTGGTCGAGTCAGGGGCTTTCGGGGCCAACGTCCTGACTTTC. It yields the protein CASSLVESGAFGANVLTF.

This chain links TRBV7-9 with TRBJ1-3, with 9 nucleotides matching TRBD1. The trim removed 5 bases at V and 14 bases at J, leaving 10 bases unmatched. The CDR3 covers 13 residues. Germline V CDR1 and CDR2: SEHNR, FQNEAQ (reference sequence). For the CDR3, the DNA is TGTGCCAGCAGCCCCCGGACAGGGGTCGGCCTATATTTT. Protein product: CASSPRTGVGLYF. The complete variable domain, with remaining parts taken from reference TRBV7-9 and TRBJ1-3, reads DTGVSQNPRHKITKRGQNVTFRCDPISEHNRLYWYRQTLGQGPEFLTYFQNEAQLEKSRLLSDRFSAERPKGSFSTLEIQRTEQGDSAMYLCASSPRTGVGLYFGEGSWLTVV.

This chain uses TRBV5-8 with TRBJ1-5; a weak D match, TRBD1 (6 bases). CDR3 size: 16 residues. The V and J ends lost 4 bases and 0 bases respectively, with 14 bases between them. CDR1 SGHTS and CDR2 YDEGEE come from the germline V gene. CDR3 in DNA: TGTGCCAGCAGCGAGAGGACAGCTTATAGCAATCAGCCCCAGCATTTT. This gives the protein CASSERTAYSNQPQHF.

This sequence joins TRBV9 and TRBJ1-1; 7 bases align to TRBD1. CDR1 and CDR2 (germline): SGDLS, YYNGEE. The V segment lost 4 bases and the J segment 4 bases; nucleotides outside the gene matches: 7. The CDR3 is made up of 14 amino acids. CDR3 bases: TGTGCCAGCAGCAGACAGGGTGGGGGCACTGAAGCTTTCTTT. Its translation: CASSRQGGGTEAFF. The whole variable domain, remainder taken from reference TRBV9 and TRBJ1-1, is DSGVTQTPKHLITATGQRVTLRCSPRSGDLSVYWYQQSLDQGLQFLIQYYNGEERAKGNILERFSAQQFPDLHSELNLSSLELGDSALYFCASSRQGGGTEAFFGQGTRLTVV.

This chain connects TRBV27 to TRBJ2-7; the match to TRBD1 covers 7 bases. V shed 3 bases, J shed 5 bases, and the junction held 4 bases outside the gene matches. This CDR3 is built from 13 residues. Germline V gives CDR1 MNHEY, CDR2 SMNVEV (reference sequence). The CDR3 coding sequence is TGTGCCAGCAGTTTTGAACAGGGGAACGAGCAGTACTTC. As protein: CASSFEQGNEQYF.

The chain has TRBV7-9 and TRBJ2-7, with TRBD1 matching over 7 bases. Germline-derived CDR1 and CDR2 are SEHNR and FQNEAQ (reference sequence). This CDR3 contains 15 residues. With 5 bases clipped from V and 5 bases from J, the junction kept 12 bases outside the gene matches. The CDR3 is CASSAGGIPVNEQYF. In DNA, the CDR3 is TGTGCCAGCAGCGCAGGGGGTATCCCGGTGAACGAGCAGTACTTC.